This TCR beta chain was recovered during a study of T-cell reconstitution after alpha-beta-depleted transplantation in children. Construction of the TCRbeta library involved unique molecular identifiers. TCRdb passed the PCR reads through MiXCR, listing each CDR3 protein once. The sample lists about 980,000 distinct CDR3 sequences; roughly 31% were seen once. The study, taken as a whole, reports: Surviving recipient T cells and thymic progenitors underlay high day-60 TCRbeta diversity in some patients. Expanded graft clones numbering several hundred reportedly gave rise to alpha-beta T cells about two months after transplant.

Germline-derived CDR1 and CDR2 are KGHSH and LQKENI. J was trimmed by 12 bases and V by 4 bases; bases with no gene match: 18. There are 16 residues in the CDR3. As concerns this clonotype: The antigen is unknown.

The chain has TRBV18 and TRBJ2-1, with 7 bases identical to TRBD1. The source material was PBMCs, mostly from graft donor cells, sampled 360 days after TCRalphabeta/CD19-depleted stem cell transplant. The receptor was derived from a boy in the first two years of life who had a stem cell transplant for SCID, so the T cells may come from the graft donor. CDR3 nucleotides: TGTGCCAGCTCACGGACGATGGGGGACAGCTCGAAAGGGCAGTTCTTC. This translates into CASSRTMGDSSKGQFF.